The 3 T cell receptor beta chains reported below all come from one sample, sequenced in a study of T-cell memory formation after mild COVID-19. TCRdb analysed the 5' RACE reads with MiXCR anew, one entry per CDR3 protein. The sample includes 150,000 or so distinct CDR3 sequences, approximately 15% of them seen just once. Source material: PBMCs or a T cell subset sorted from them (not recorded which). These receptors were obtained from an adult woman who had mild COVID-19 (a few samples of this study predate the infection). Cell type and time point are not known.

This clonotype was seen only a few times. This chain connects TRBV29-1 to TRBJ2-7; D tentatively reads TRBD1 or TRBD2 (5 bases each). The CDR3 is made up of 12 amino acids. Trimming pared 8 bases from V and 2 bases from J, leaving 13 bases between. Germline values: CDR1 SQVTM, CDR2 ANQGSEA. CDR3 residues: CSFRDGTYEQYF. The CDR3 DNA follows: TGCAGCTTCCGGGACGGGACCTACGAGCAGTACTTC.

This clonotype was observed a handful of times. The chain has TRBV29-1 and TRBJ2-3; D not certain. The CDR3 length is 13 residues. Between the trimmed V and J ends, which lost 4 bases and 1 base, there was a span of 9 bases. Germline CDR1 and CDR2: SQVTM and ANQGSEA. The CDR3, as DNA: TGCAGCGTTGTGTCCCTGGGCACAGATACGCAGTATTTT. As protein: CSVVSLGTDTQYF.

This clonotype has just a few counts. The chain carries TRBV2 and TRBJ2-3, with D tentatively TRBD1 (5 bases). The V gene lost 7 bases and the J gene lost 2 bases, with 16 bases spanning the gap. CDR1 and CDR2 (germline): SNHLY, FYNNEI. CDR3 length equals 15 residues. The CDR3 DNA reads as TGTGCCAGCACCGGACAAGACCGATTCACAGATACGCAGTATTTT. Residues: CASTGQDRFTDTQYF.